The 20 T cell receptor beta chains listed next were all sequenced from one sample in a study of naive and memory T cell subsets. An oligonucleotide containing a UMI was ligated to the 3' end of TCR cDNA. Amplification of ligated cDNA took four PCR rounds with SP2 and nested alpha and beta constant primers. TCRdb called the 5' RACE reads again in MiXCR, with one record for every CDR3 protein. The sample holds about 32,000 distinct CDR3 sequences, over 15% seen once. These receptors all come from a female donor in good health.

This clonotype was seen a few times. The rearrangement joins TRBV20-1 to TRBJ1-5, with TRBD1 matching 9 bases. Unmatched junction bases numbered 3, after V lost 5 bases and J lost 4 bases. The CDR3 has 13 residues. Germline lookup yields CDR1 DFQATT and CDR2 SNEGSKA (reference sequence). This chain's CDR3 is CSALDRGNQPQHF. The CDR3 DNA sequence: TGCAGTGCTCTTGACAGGGGGAATCAGCCCCAGCATTTT.

V is TRBV10-2 and J is TRBJ1-1; D not certain. The germline CDR1 and CDR2 sequences are WSHSY and SAAADI. The CDR3 covers 14 residues. Trimming pared 3 bases from V and 1 base from J, leaving 9 bases between. CDR3 residues: CASSDAATNTEAFF. The CDR3 DNA sequence: TGCGCCAGCAGTGATGCGGCTACGAACACTGAAGCTTTCTTT.

This clonotype was seen at least ten times. This rearrangement joins TRBV7-2 to TRBJ1-2; 9 bases align to TRBD1. The germline V gene has CDR1 SGHTA and CDR2 FQGNSA. The V and J ends lost 3 bases and 0 bases, in that order; junction bases with no gene match: 2. This CDR3 has 15 amino acids. CDR3 nucleotide sequence: TGTGCCAGCAGCTTGGACAGGGGTACTAACTATGGCTACACCTTC. Residues: CASSLDRGTNYGYTF.

The chain uses TRBV20-1 and TRBJ2-5, with D maybe TRBD2 (7 bases). CDR1 and CDR2 (germline): DFQATT, SNEGSKA (reference sequence). This CDR3 region has 12 residues. V lost 3 bases, J lost 11 bases, and 16 bases lay in between. The CDR3, as DNA: TGCAGTGCTAGGGGGGAACAGGGAGGGCAGTACTTC. This codes for CSARGEQGGQYF.

This clonotype was counted only a few times. The chain is built from TRBV13 and TRBJ1-6, with D uncertain. V gave up 5 bases and J gave up 13 bases, with 9 bases separating them. Germline V CDR1 and CDR2: PRHDT, FYEKMQ (reference sequence). This CDR3 spans 11 amino acids. The CDR3 sequence is CASSNDGPLHF. The CDR3 DNA follows: TGTGCCAGCAGCAACGACGGGCCCCTCCACTTT.

The chain links TRBV3-1 to TRBJ1-2, with D possibly being TRBD1 (6 bases). Germline V gene lookup returns CDR1 LGHDT and CDR2 YNNKEL (reference sequence). The CDR3 has 16 amino acids. Trimming removed 0 bases from V and 4 bases from J, with 15 bases in between. The chain's CDR3 is CASSQDPQGRGYGYTF. CDR3 sequence (DNA): TGTGCCAGCAGCCAAGATCCCCAGGGGCGCGGCTATGGCTACACCTTC.

Here the CDR3 reads CASSYVLAENTDTQYF. The CDR3 DNA follows: TGTGCCAGCAGTTATGTCCTTGCGGAGAACACAGATACGCAGTATTTT. J is TRBJ2-3 and V is TRBV6-2 or TRBV6-3; D gene uncertain. Per the germline V gene, CDR1 is MNHEY and CDR2 is SVGEGT. The germline V and J ends were trimmed by 3 bases and 2 bases, with 15 bases remaining between them. CDR3 length equals 16 residues.

This clonotype rates as medium-sized. The chain links TRBV7-9 to TRBJ2-2; D remains unclear. The CDR3 spans 14 residues. Per the germline V gene, CDR1 is SEHNR and CDR2 is FQNEAQ (reference sequence). V lost 0 bases and J lost 3, with 5 bases in between. In DNA, the CDR3 is TGTGCCAGCAGCTTAGCGGACCACACCGGGGAGCTGTTTTTT. The encoded protein is CASSLADHTGELFF.

This sequence joins TRBV12-3 or TRBV12-4 and TRBJ2-7; 7 bases fit TRBD1. After removal of 6 bases from V and 0 bases from J, the junction contained 2 bases not matched to a gene. The CDR3 is made up of 13 amino acids. The CDR3 DNA reads TGTGCCAGCAGGGGGACAGACTCCTACGAGCAGTACTTC. It encodes CASRGTDSYEQYF.

In its sample, this clonotype was seen once. The chain employs TRBV5-1 and TRBJ1-1; no firm D call. V was trimmed by 0 bases and J by 12 bases, leaving 21 bases between them. The germline gives CDR1 SGHRS, CDR2 YFSETQ. The CDR3 loop spans 15 amino acids. The CDR3 nucleotides read TGCGCCAGCAGCTTGGTAGCCTCGGTTTATTACGAGTCTTTCTTT. It is translated as CASSLVASVYYESFF.

In its sample, this clonotype was seen many times. V and J are TRBV20-1 and TRBJ2-7; D not certain. The CDR3 length is 13 residues. V was cut by 4 bases and J by 0 bases, with 10 bases left in between. Germline CDR1 and CDR2: DFQATT and SNEGSKA (reference sequence). CDR3 DNA: TGCAGTGCTACCGACCTGAGCTCCTACGAGCAGTACTTC. Protein sequence: CSATDLSSYEQYF.

The CDR3 loop reads CASSQAAEAFF. The CDR3 coding sequence is TGTGCCAGCAGCCAAGCGGCGGAAGCTTTCTTT. V and J are TRBV3-1 and TRBJ1-1; D is unresolved. The germline V and J ends were trimmed by 1 base and 8 bases, with 5 bases remaining between them. Germline loops: CDR1 LGHDT, CDR2 YNNKEL (reference sequence). The CDR3 totals 11 residues.

J is TRBJ2-1 and V is TRBV6-2 or TRBV6-3; D unresolved. CDR3 size: 15 residues. Trimming shortened V by 4 bases and J by 5 bases, and 15 bases separated the two germline ends. Germline V gives CDR1 MNHEY, CDR2 SVGEGT. The chain's CDR3 is CASSSWTTANNEQFF. Written as DNA, the CDR3 is TGTGCCAGCAGTTCTTGGACGACCGCCAACAATGAGCAGTTCTTC.

This clonotype came up many times. The rearrangement uses TRBV5-5 and TRBJ2-1; D gene ambiguous. In germline, CDR1 is SGHKS, CDR2 YYEKEE (reference sequence). The CDR3 consists of 11 residues. V was pared by 0 bases and J by 9 bases, with 4 bases between. The CDR3 bases are TGTGCCAGCAGCTTGGACCCTGAGCAGTTCTTC. Its translation: CASSLDPEQFF. Filled out from reference TRBV5-5 and TRBJ2-1, the complete variable domain reads DAGVTQSPTHLIKTRGQQVTLRCSPISGHKSVSWYQQVLGQGPQFIFQYYEKEERGRGNFPDRFSARQFPNYSSELNVNALLLGDSALYLCASSLDPEQFFGPGTRLTVL.

The chain joins TRBV3-1 to TRBJ2-7, with no clear D. This CDR3 region has 14 residues. Germline lookup yields CDR1 LGHDT and CDR2 YNNKEL (reference sequence). V was pared by 5 bases and J by 1 base, with 12 bases between. Here the CDR3 DNA reads TGTGCCAGCAGCTTGAGATCTAGGTCCTACGAGCAGTACTTC. As protein: CASSLRSRSYEQYF.

As to this clonotype: With a much larger clone just one base away, this may be a read error. V and J are TRBV29-1 and TRBJ1-2; D is possibly TRBD1 (6 bases). This CDR3 has 14 amino acids. The germline CDR1 and CDR2 sequences are SQVTM and ANQGSEA. The CDR3 bases are TGCAGCGTTGATGCGACAGGCCCCCTTTATGGCGACACCTTC. It encodes CSVDATGPLYGDTF.

This clonotype was counted at least ten times. The chain recombines TRBV29-1 with TRBJ2-5, with 8 bases identical to TRBD1. The germline CDR1 and CDR2 sequences are SQVTM and ANQGSEA. Trimming cost V 4 bases and J 3 bases; bases outside gene matches: 4. The CDR3 sequence is 13 residues long. DNA for the CDR3: TGCAGCGTTGTGGCAGGGGGCAAAGAGACCCAGTACTTC. Translation: CSVVAGGKETQYF.

The chain employs TRBV7-9 and TRBJ1-5; 7 nucleotides match TRBD1. This CDR3 has 14 amino acids. Looked up from germline, CDR1 is SEHNR and CDR2 is FQNEAQ (reference sequence). J gave up 4 bases and V 5 bases, and 5 bases lay outside the gene matches. The CDR3: CASSETTGNQPQHF. CDR3 DNA sequence: TGTGCCAGCAGCGAAACGACAGGGAATCAGCCCCAGCATTTT.

The chain joins TRBV6-5 to TRBJ1-6; D call uncertain. CDR3 length: 13 residues. CDR1 and CDR2 from the germline V gene are MNHEY and SVGAGI. V was pared by 6 bases and J by 9 bases, with 12 bases between. CDR3 coding DNA: TGTGCCAGCAGCACCCGACCGGGTTCACCCCTCCACTTT. Translated, it gives CASSTRPGSPLHF.

A few counts support this clonotype. The chain links TRBV29-1 to TRBJ1-2, with D unclear. Trimming pared 0 bases from V and 8 bases from J, leaving 10 bases between. The CDR3 is 12 residues long. In germline, CDR1 is SQVTM, CDR2 ANQGSEA. CDR3 nucleotides: TGCAGCGTTGAAGATAGCCCGGGGGGCTACACCTTC. Its translation: CSVEDSPGGYTF. Full variable domain (missing parts from reference TRBV29-1 and TRBJ1-2): SAVISQKPSRDICQRGTSLTIQCQVDSQVTMMFWYRQQPGQSLTLIATANQGSEATYESGFVIDKFPISRPNLTFSTLTVSNMSPEDSSIYLCSVEDSPGGYTFGSGTRLTVV.